This TCR beta chain came from a study of CD8+ T cells in alopecia areata. At the level of the study: Twice daily, treated patients received 5 to 10 mg of oral tofacitinib. Tofacitinib lasted 6 to 18 months, then 6 months off drug.

Individuals with alopecia areata gave both lesional scalp punch biopsies and peripheral blood for collection. Investigators isolated RNA and reverse transcribed it into cDNA to act as the sequencing template. The assay was immunoSEQ multiplex PCR, and TCRdb's table has in-frame clones only and misses some. The data contain around 140,000 clones, more than 75% of them singletons. Study-level findings and limits: It was less clear whether patients shared TCRs than it was in mice, possibly because of HLA.

V was pared by 4 bases and J by 4 bases, with 15 bases of the junction left unmatched. Germline CDR1 and CDR2: SGDLS and YYNGEE. The CDR3 is 18 residues long. As regards this clone: Its specificity is not known.

Material: CD8+ T cells sorted from blood, obtained at week 0. The V call is TRBV9, the J call TRBJ2-3; TRBD2 agrees at 10 bases. The TCR was taken from a human donor with alopecia areata. The CDR3: CASSLPTSGTSVADTQYF. In nucleotides, the CDR3 is TGTGCCAGCAGCCTCCCAACATCCGGGACTAGCGTGGCAGATACGCAGTATTTT.